The 9 T cell receptor beta chains reported below all come from one sample, sequenced in a study of monozygotic twins with inflammatory bowel disease. TCRdb re-called the 5' RACE reads and shows each CDR3 protein once, DNA omitted. Its listing shows 200,000 to 250,000 distinct CDR3 sequences. Sample: blood. Every receptor here comes from a human donor with ulcerative colitis or Crohn's disease, or a healthy co-twin of an affected twin (not recorded which).

The chain links TRBV6-1 to TRBJ2-5; the TRBD2 assignment by TCRdb is unverifiable without DNA. This CDR3 is 15 amino acids long. Germline V lookup: CDR1 MNHNS, CDR2 SASEGT. The CDR3 here is CASSPGLSGGETQYF.

This rearrangement joins TRBV28 to TRBJ2-7; the TCRdb call, TRBD2, lacks DNA for checking. This CDR3 spans 15 amino acids. Germline V gene data show CDR1 as MDHEN and CDR2 as SYDVKM. The CDR3 is CASIGSGRASYEQYF.

J is TRBJ1-2 and V is TRBV5-6; checking the TCRdb D call of TRBD1 is not possible without DNA. The CDR3 is 14 amino acids. Per germline, CDR1 SGHDT and CDR2 YYEEEE. CDR3 in amino acids: CASSLVTGGHGYTF.

The gene calls are TRBV5-1 and TRBJ2-5; there is no DNA to check the TCRdb D call of TRBD1. CDR1 is SGHRS, CDR2 YFSETQ, per germline. CDR3 length equals 16 residues. This CDR3 is CASTLEGAIVGETQYF.

The chain joins TRBV18 to TRBJ1-2; with no DNA, the TCRdb D assignment of TRBD1 cannot be verified. This CDR3 is 12 amino acids long. Per the germline V gene, CDR1 is KGHSH and CDR2 is LQKENI. The CDR3 here is CASSHPRDGYTF.

This chain connects TRBV20-1 to TRBJ2-7. In germline, CDR1 is DFQATT, CDR2 SNEGSKA (reference sequence). The CDR3 loop spans 12 amino acids. The chain's CDR3 is CSARVRETEQYF.

The CDR3 region is CASSLDDRLTVETQYF. The chain has TRBV5-1 and TRBJ2-5; checking the TCRdb D call of TRBD1 is not possible without DNA. The CDR3 has 16 amino acids. Germline V gene lookup returns CDR1 SGHRS and CDR2 YFSETQ.

The V gene is TRBV24-1, the J gene TRBJ2-7. The CDR3 runs to 11 residues. Germline V gives CDR1 KGHDR, CDR2 SFDVKD. The CDR3 is CATLRYDEQYF.

This chain connects TRBV18 to TRBJ1-2; TCRdb's D call, TRBD1, is unchecked because there is no DNA. Looked up from germline, CDR1 is KGHSH and CDR2 is LQKENI. The CDR3 is made up of 14 amino acids. The CDR3 sequence is CASSPNGGTDGYTF.